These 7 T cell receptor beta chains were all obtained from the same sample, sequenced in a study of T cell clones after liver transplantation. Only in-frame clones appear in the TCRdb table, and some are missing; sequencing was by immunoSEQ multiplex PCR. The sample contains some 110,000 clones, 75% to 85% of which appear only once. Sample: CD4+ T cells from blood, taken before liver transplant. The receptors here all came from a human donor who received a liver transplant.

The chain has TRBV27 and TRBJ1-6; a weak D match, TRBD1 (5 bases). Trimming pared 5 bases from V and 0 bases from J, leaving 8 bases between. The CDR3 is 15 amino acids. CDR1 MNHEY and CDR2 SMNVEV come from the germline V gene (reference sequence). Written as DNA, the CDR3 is TGTGCCAGCAGTCGGGGCAGCTCCTATAATTCACCCCTCCACTTT. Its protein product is CASSRGSSYNSPLHF.

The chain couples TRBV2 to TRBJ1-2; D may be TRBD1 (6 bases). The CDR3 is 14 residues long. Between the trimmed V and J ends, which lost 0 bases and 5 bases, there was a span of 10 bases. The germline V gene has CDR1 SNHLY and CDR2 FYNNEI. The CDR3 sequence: CASSEARGKYGYTF. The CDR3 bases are TGTGCCAGCAGTGAAGCGAGGGGGAAATATGGCTACACCTTC. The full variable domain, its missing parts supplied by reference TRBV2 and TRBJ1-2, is EPEVTQTPSHQVTQMGQEVILRCVPISNHLYFYWYRQILGQKVEFLVSFYNNEISEKSEIFDDQFSVERPDGSNFTLKIRSTKLEDSAMYFCASSEARGKYGYTFGSGTRLTVV.

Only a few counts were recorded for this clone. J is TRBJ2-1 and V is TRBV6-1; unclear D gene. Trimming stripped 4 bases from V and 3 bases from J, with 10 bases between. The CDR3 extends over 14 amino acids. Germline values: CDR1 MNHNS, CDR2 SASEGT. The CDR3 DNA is TGTGCCAGCAGTGGCAGCACCCTCTACAATGAGCAGTTCTTC. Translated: CASSGSTLYNEQFF.

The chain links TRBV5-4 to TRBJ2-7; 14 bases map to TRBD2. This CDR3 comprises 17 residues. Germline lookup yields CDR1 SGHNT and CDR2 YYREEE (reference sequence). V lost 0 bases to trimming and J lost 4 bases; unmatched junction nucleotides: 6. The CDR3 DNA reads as TGTGCCAGCAGCTTGGTGTCCGGGACTAGCGGGGGATACGAGCAGTACTTC. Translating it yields CASSLVSGTSGGYEQYF.

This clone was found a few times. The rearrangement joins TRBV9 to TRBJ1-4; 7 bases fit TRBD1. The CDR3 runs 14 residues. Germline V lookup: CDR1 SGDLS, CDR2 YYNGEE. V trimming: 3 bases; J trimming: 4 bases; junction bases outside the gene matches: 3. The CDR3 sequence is CASSGTGRNEKLFF. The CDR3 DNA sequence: TGTGCCAGCAGCGGGACAGGACGTAATGAAAAACTGTTTTTT. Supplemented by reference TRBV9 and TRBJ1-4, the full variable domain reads DSGVTQTPKHLITATGQRVTLRCSPRSGDLSVYWYQQSLDQGLQFLIQYYNGEERAKGNILERFSAQQFPDLHSELNLSSLELGDSALYFCASSGTGRNEKLFFGSGTQLSVL.

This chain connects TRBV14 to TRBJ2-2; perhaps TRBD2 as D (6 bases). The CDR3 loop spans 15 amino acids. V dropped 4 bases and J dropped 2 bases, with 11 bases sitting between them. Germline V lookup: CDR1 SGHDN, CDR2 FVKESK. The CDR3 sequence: CASSRGTINTGELFF. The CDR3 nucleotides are TGTGCCAGCAGCCGCGGGACCATAAACACCGGGGAGCTGTTTTTT.

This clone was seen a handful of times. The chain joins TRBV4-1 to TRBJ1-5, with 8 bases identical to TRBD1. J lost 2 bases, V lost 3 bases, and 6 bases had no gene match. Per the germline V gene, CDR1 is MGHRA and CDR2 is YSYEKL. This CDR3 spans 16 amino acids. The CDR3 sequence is CASSQDRAPRNQPQHF. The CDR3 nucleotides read TGCGCCAGCAGCCAGGACAGGGCCCCTCGCAATCAGCCCCAGCATTTT.